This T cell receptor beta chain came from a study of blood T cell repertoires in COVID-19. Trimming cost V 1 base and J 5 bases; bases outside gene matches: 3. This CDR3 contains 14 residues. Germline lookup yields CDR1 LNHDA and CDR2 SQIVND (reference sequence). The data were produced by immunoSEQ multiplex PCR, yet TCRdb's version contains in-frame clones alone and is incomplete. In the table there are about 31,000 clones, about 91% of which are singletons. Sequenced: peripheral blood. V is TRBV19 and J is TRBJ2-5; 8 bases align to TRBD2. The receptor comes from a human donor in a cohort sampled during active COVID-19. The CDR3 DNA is TGTGCCAGTAGTATAGCGGGGGGGAAGGAGACCCAGTACTTC. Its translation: CASSIAGGKETQYF.